What follows are 30 T cell receptor beta chains derived from one specimen sequenced in a study of blood T cell repertoires in COVID-19. The data were produced by immunoSEQ multiplex PCR, yet TCRdb's version contains in-frame clones alone and is incomplete. Here the sample spans 200,000 to 300,000 clones, 86% being singletons. The specimen was peripheral blood. The receptors were gathered from a man aged 25 to 45 with active or convalescent COVID-19.

The V gene is TRBV11-3, the J gene TRBJ2-2, with D hard to call. This CDR3 comprises 12 residues. Trimming pared 7 bases from V and 5 bases from J, leaving 8 bases between. From germline, CDR1 is SGHNT and CDR2 YENEEA. The CDR3 DNA reads as TGTGCCAGCAAAACACCGACCGGGGAGCTGTTTTTT. Encoded protein: CASKTPTGELFF.

J is TRBJ2-3 and V is TRBV3-1 (or the pseudogene TRBV3-2); D uncertain. This CDR3 has 14 amino acids. Trimming took 1 base from V and 4 from J, leaving 9 bases between them. Germline V gene data show CDR1 as LGHDT and CDR2 as YNNKEL (reference sequence). DNA of the CDR3: TGTGCCAGCAGCCAAGCCGAGCCGGCAGATACGCAGTATTTT. Translated, it gives CASSQAEPADTQYF.

This clone was seen many times. The V call is TRBV5-1, the J call TRBJ1-6; no firm D call. CDR1 and CDR2 (germline): SGHRS, YFSETQ. V lost 5 bases, J lost 0 bases, and 15 bases lay in between. The CDR3 is 17 residues long. CDR3 protein: CASSRQSPSSYNSPLHF. The CDR3 nucleotides read TGCGCCAGCAGTAGACAAAGCCCAAGCTCCTATAATTCACCCCTCCACTTT. Filled out from reference TRBV5-1 and TRBJ1-6, the complete variable domain reads KAGVTQTPRYLIKTRGQQVTLSCSPISGHRSVSWYQQTPGQGLQFLFEYFSETQRNKGNFPGRFSGRQFSNSRSEMNVSTLELGDSALYLCASSRQSPSSYNSPLHFGNGTRLTVT.

DNA for the CDR3: TGTGCCATCGCCCCTGGGGCAGACAATCAGCCCCAGCATTTT. Translation gives CAIAPGADNQPQHF. V and J are TRBV10-3 and TRBJ1-5; a weak D match, TRBD1 (5 bases). Looked up from germline, CDR1 is ENHRY and CDR2 is SYGVKD. The V and J ends lost 8 bases and 3 bases respectively, with 14 bases between them. The CDR3 consists of 14 residues.

J is TRBJ2-6 and V is TRBV13; 8 bases map to TRBD1. Germline values: CDR1 PRHDT, CDR2 FYEKMQ (reference sequence). Unmatched junction bases numbered 12, after V lost 7 bases and J lost 10 bases. The CDR3 has 15 amino acids. CDR3 nucleotides: TGTGCCAGCACCTTCGGATCCCGGACAGGGAACGTCCTGACTTTC. It is translated as CASTFGSRTGNVLTF. The full variable domain, its missing parts supplied by reference TRBV13 and TRBJ2-6, is AAGVIQSPRHLIKEKRETATLKCYPIPRHDTVYWYQQGPGQDPQFLISFYEKMQSDKGSIPDRFSAQQFSDYHSELNMSSLELGDSALYFCASTFGSRTGNVLTFGAGSRLTVL.

The chain carries TRBV1 and TRBJ2-7; the table's TRBD2 call for D was not verified on the DNA. TRBV1 is assigned pseudogene status. The CDR3 covers 17 residues. DNA for the CDR3: TGCACCAGCAGCCCCGACCCACTAGCGGGGGACTCCTACGAGCAGTACTTC. It is translated as CTSSPDPLAGDSYEQYF.

The rearrangement joins TRBV7-9 to TRBJ1-6, with D unresolved. Trimming removed 1 base from V and 14 bases from J, with 9 bases in between. The V gene's germline CDR1 is SEHNR and CDR2 FQNEAQ (reference sequence). This CDR3 region has 12 residues. The CDR3 is CASSLGASALHF. CDR3 sequence (DNA): TGTGCCAGCAGCTTAGGAGCGTCGGCCCTCCACTTT.

This clone qualifies as medium-sized. The gene calls are TRBV4-3 and TRBJ2-1; TRBD2 agrees at 9 bases. The CDR3 is 16 residues long. V lost 0 bases and J lost 8; bases outside the gene matches: 8. Germline V gene data show CDR1 as LGHNA and CDR2 as YSLEER. The CDR3 region has the DNA TGCGCCAGCAGCCAAGATCGGCTAGCGGGGATTTATGAGCAGTTCTTC. Amino acid sequence: CASSQDRLAGIYEQFF.

V is TRBV7-6 and J is TRBJ2-3; TRBD2 matches at 9 bases. Germline trimming cut 7 bases from V and 2 bases from J; bases unmatched to any gene: 7. The CDR3 length is 15 residues. Germline lookup yields CDR1 SGHVS and CDR2 FNYEAQ. CDR3 protein: CASTPAGGPTDTQYF. CDR3 in DNA: TGTGCCAGCACCCCAGCGGGGGGCCCCACAGATACGCAGTATTTT.

The chain uses TRBV15 and TRBJ1-5; D is ambiguous. This CDR3 spans 12 amino acids. The V end was cut by 1 base, the J end by 15 bases, with 13 bases between. Germline CDR1 LNHNV, CDR2 YYDKDF (reference sequence). CDR3 amino acids: CATSRGYSDTHF. DNA of the CDR3: TGTGCCACCAGCAGAGGGTATAGCGACACGCATTTT. The complete variable domain, with remaining parts taken from reference TRBV15 and TRBJ1-5, reads DAMVIQNPRYQVTQFGKPVTLSCSQTLNHNVMYWYQQKSSQAPKLLFHYYDKDFNNEADTPDNFQSRRPNTSFCFLDIRSPGLGDTAMYLCATSRGYSDTHFGDGTRLSIL.

V and J are TRBV7-9 and TRBJ1-1; D unresolved. The CDR3 runs 15 residues. Trimming shortened V by 5 bases and J by 4 bases, and 17 bases separated the two germline ends. Germline V gene data show CDR1 as SEHNR and CDR2 as FQNEAQ (reference sequence). As DNA, the CDR3 is TGTGCCAGCAGCCCAACACTGGGGAGTGGCACTGAAGCTTTCTTT. Encoded protein: CASSPTLGSGTEAFF. The full variable domain, with the rest looked up from reference TRBV7-9 and TRBJ1-1, is DTGVSQNPRHKITKRGQNVTFRCDPISEHNRLYWYRQTLGQGPEFLTYFQNEAQLEKSRLLSDRFSAERPKGSFSTLEIQRTEQGDSAMYLCASSPTLGSGTEAFFGQGTRLTVV.

Here the CDR3 reads CASSFQQGHPNTEAFF. The CDR3 DNA reads as TGTGCCAGCAGTTTCCAACAGGGACACCCGAACACTGAAGCTTTCTTT. This chain uses TRBV28 with TRBJ1-1; weak D call: TRBD1 (6 bases). CDR1 and CDR2 from the germline V gene are MDHEN and SYDVKM. This CDR3 has 16 residues. V dropped 3 bases and J dropped 1 base, with 15 bases sitting between them.

The genes are TRBV4-3 and TRBJ2-1; 7 positions match TRBD1. V was pared by 2 bases and J by 3 bases, with 7 bases of the junction left unmatched. Per germline, CDR1 LGHNA and CDR2 YSLEER. The CDR3 length is 16 residues. The CDR3 DNA reads as TGCGCCAGCAGCCAACTAAACAGGGGCGGCTACAATGAGCAGTTCTTC. This codes for CASSQLNRGGYNEQFF.

The chain is built from TRBV4-1 and TRBJ1-1, with a possible D match to TRBD1 (5 bases). With 3 bases removed from V and 1 base from J, the gap between germline ends came to 9 bases. The CDR3 length is 14 residues. Per germline, CDR1 MGHRA and CDR2 YSYEKL. The CDR3 loop reads CASSHPGQNTEAFF. The CDR3, as DNA: TGCGCCAGCAGCCACCCAGGACAGAACACTGAAGCTTTCTTT.

The V gene is TRBV3-1 (or the pseudogene TRBV3-2), the J gene TRBJ1-2, with D possibly TRBD1 on 5 matching bases. Trimming took off 3 bases at V and 4 bases at J, with 15 bases between the two ends. CDR1 is LGHDT and CDR2 is YNNKEL in the germline V gene (reference sequence). The CDR3 consists of 15 residues. The CDR3 coding sequence is TGTGCCAGCAGCCAGTCACCCGGACAAGTCTATGGCTACACCTTC. Encoded protein: CASSQSPGQVYGYTF.

The V gene is TRBV7-9, the J gene TRBJ2-7; TRBD2 matches at 12 bases. The CDR3 contains 15 residues. Per the germline V gene, CDR1 is SEHNR and CDR2 is FQNEAQ (reference sequence). J lost 6 bases, V lost 5 bases, and 8 bases had no gene match. The CDR3 sequence is CASSRTSGDRPEQYF. The CDR3 region has the DNA TGTGCCAGCAGCCGGACTAGCGGGGATCGTCCCGAGCAGTACTTC.

The chain couples TRBV6-5 to TRBJ1-4; 9 positions match TRBD1. V shed 6 bases, J shed 10 bases, and the junction held 6 bases outside the gene matches. Germline assignment: CDR1 MNHEY and CDR2 SVGAGI. The CDR3 is 13 amino acids. The CDR3 loop reads CASRTGGSGKLFF. CDR3 coding DNA: TGTGCCAGCAGAACAGGGGGCTCGGGAAAACTGTTTTTT.

The chain is built from TRBV6-5 and TRBJ1-1; 7 bases match TRBD1. This CDR3 region has 15 residues. V gave up 5 bases and J gave up 5 bases; unmatched junction bases: 11. CDR1 is MNHEY, CDR2 SVGAGI, per germline. The CDR3 protein is CASSTMTGRGTEAFF. The CDR3 DNA reads TGTGCCAGCAGTACGATGACAGGGAGAGGGACTGAAGCTTTCTTT.

The CDR3: CASSLTGASEKLFF. The DNA for the CDR3 is TGCGCCAGCAGTCTGACAGGGGCTAGCGAAAAACTGTTTTTT. This rearrangement joins TRBV4-1 to TRBJ1-4; TRBD1 matches at 8 bases. This CDR3 has 14 amino acids. Germline V gives CDR1 MGHRA, CDR2 YSYEKL. Germline trimming cut 6 bases from V and 8 bases from J; bases unmatched to any gene: 8.

This clone has a handful of counts. The J gene is TRBJ2-1, the V gene TRBV29-1; TRBD2 might be the D (5 bases). CDR1 is SQVTM, CDR2 ANQGSEA, per germline. The CDR3 has 12 residues. The V and J ends lost 5 bases and 3 bases respectively, with 8 bases between them. CDR3 coding DNA: TGCAGCGTTCAAAGCGGCTACAATGAGCAGTTCTTC. Protein: CSVQSGYNEQFF.

This clone was picked up one time. The chain has TRBV7-9 and TRBJ1-4; no reliable D call. Trimming took off 2 bases at V and 8 bases at J, with 12 bases between the two ends. Per the germline V gene, CDR1 is SEHNR and CDR2 is FQNEAQ (reference sequence). CDR3 size: 14 residues. The DNA of the CDR3 is TGTGCCAGCAGCTTACTAGGAGGCGACGAAAAACTGTTTTTT. It codes for CASSLLGGDEKLFF.

About this clone: Other nucleotide sequences in the sample specify the same CDR3. This chain links TRBV27 with TRBJ1-5, with D possibly being TRBD1 (5 bases). The germline V gene has CDR1 MNHEY and CDR2 SMNVEV (reference sequence). The V end was cut by 0 bases, the J end by 2 bases, with 5 bases between. This CDR3 is 14 amino acids long. The chain's CDR3 is CASSLSGGNQPQHF. CDR3 sequence (DNA): TGTGCCAGCAGTTTATCAGGGGGCAATCAGCCCCAGCATTTT.

This chain connects TRBV5-1 to TRBJ1-3; 7 positions match TRBD1. The CDR3 length is 16 residues. Per germline, CDR1 SGHRS and CDR2 YFSETQ. Germline trimming cut 4 bases from V and 4 bases from J; bases unmatched to any gene: 11. This CDR3 is CASSRLEGAKGNTIYF. As DNA, the CDR3 is TGCGCCAGCAGCCGCCTTGAGGGGGCGAAAGGAAACACCATATATTTT.

The chain couples TRBV6-5 to TRBJ1-5, with D uncertain. Germline CDR1 and CDR2: MNHEY and SVGAGI. V lost 7 bases to trimming and J lost 5 bases, with 9 bases between them. CDR3 length: 12 amino acids. The CDR3, as DNA: TGTGCCAGCATGTTTCGGGATCAGCCCCAGCATTTT. Amino acid sequence: CASMFRDQPQHF.

The V and J genes are TRBV2 and TRBJ1-5, with 7 bases lining up with TRBD1. Trimming took 5 bases from V and 2 from J; bases not matched to a gene: 12. The CDR3 is 17 amino acids. Germline V gene data show CDR1 as SNHLY and CDR2 as FYNNEI. CDR3: CASSRTGFPLRNQPQHF. CDR3 coding DNA: TGTGCCAGCAGTAGGACAGGCTTTCCCCTCCGCAATCAGCCCCAGCATTTT.

This clone was detected only once. The chain links TRBV15 to TRBJ1-1; D is perhaps TRBD1 (5 bases). The V and J ends lost 3 bases and 10 bases respectively, with 15 bases between them. The CDR3 is 13 amino acids. Germline-derived CDR1 and CDR2 are LNHNV and YYDKDF (reference sequence). This CDR3 reads CATSRDTVLGAFF. CDR3 DNA sequence: TGTGCCACCAGCAGGGACACAGTTTTGGGAGCTTTCTTT.

This chain connects TRBV5-1 to TRBJ1-4; D gene unclear. This CDR3 comprises 14 residues. Trimming removed 0 bases at V and 4 bases at J, with 7 bases between. Germline loops: CDR1 SGHRS, CDR2 YFSETQ. The DNA of the CDR3 is TGCGCCAGCAGCTTGGTCACGGGTAATGAAAAACTGTTTTTT. Its translation: CASSLVTGNEKLFF.

To note about this clone: One end of the junction varies from germline; a read error may be responsible. The chain carries TRBV4-3 and TRBJ2-7, with D tentatively TRBD1 (5 bases). This CDR3 is built from 17 residues. Germline CDR1 and CDR2: LGHNA and YSLEER. CDR3 amino acids: CASSQDKGQGLSSEQYF. CDR3 nucleotide sequence: TGCGCCAGCAGCCAAGATAAGGGGCAGGGCCTTTCCTCCGAGCAGTACTTC.

The chain couples TRBV19 to TRBJ2-7; the D gene is possibly TRBD1 (6 bases). Germline CDR1 and CDR2: LNHDA and SQIVND (reference sequence). This CDR3 is built from 14 residues. V lost 5 bases to trimming and J lost 2 bases, with 13 bases between them. CDR3 protein: CASSQPGQTYEQYF. The CDR3 DNA reads as TGTGCCAGTAGTCAACCGGGACAAACCTACGAGCAGTACTTC.

The V call is TRBV30, the J call TRBJ1-1, with D possibly TRBD1 on 5 matching bases. CDR1 and CDR2 (germline): GTSNPN, SVGIG (reference sequence). The CDR3 length is 15 residues. V shed 1 base and J shed 5 bases, with 17 bases lying between them. The CDR3 DNA sequence: TGTGCCTGGAGTGCCCAGGGTCCCTGGGATACTGAAGCTTTCTTT. It specifies CAWSAQGPWDTEAFF.